This T cell receptor beta chain was sequenced during a study of cytomegalovirus exposure and HLA in healthy donors. Whole-study context: A later analysis reported the same platform for the 110 or so validation repertoires and the 500 to 700 first-cohort repertoires. Whole-study findings and limits: A list of about 160 TCR beta chains associated with cytomegalovirus was given. First-cohort TCR clusters were later found to tend to co-occur in the 120 or so validation repertoires.

With V trimmed by 11 bases and J by 7 bases, 10 bases remained unmatched. The CDR3 totals 12 residues. The germline V gene has CDR1 ENHRY and CDR2 SYGVKD. Produced via immunoSEQ multiplex PCR; TCRdb's table is partial and in-frame only. The table has 250,000 to 400,000 clones, 88% seen once; the top ten hold roughly 0.96%. This clone was picked up one time. What it binds is not known. This rearrangement joins TRBV10-3 to TRBJ1-2, with 7 bases identical to TRBD1. The sequenced material came from PBMCs. The sequence was collected from a man younger than 45 in good health and CMV-seronegative. The CDR3 DNA reads as TGTGCCTCCACCCCAGGGGGACTTGGCTACACCTTC. Translation: CASTPGGLGYTF.